This T cell receptor beta chain was found in a study of shared clonotypes between healthy human individuals. About the research overall: Ranging from 18 to 49 in age, donors were two women and three men.

Original processing notes: Because ImmunoSEQ provided only junction sequences with no quality scores, the filtering differed. Repertoires were generated with immunoSEQ multiplex PCR, while TCRdb's copy carries only in-frame clones and drops some. The V and J calls and clone size come from that table; D and trimming were worked out from the DNA. The table records approximately 500,000 clones, 78% of them present only once. All donors qualified as healthy HIV-negative adults and had experienced no recent acute infections or vaccinations. The receptor was isolated from a woman between 40 and 55 years old in good health. Some clones in this sample may be carry-over from other donors' samples. Sequencing used PBMCs.

The CDR3 is CASRSPHQPQHF. The CDR3 region has the DNA TGTGCCAGCCGGAGCCCCCATCAGCCCCAGCATTTT. The V gene is TRBV28, the J gene TRBJ1-5; D is uncertain. V dropped 8 bases and J dropped 5 bases, with 10 bases sitting between them. This CDR3 contains 12 residues. Germline CDR1 and CDR2: MDHEN and SYDVKM.